This T cell receptor beta chain was captured by sequencing in a study of T-cell reconstitution after alpha-beta-depleted transplantation in children (dated by TCRdb to the mid-2010s). With regard to the full study: Using TCR repertoire profiling, the study followed T-cell immune reconstitution in a quantitative way in children after TCRalphabeta/CD19-depleted allogeneic hematopoietic cell transplantation.

Libraries were prepared through PCR. Data came from an Illumina HiSeq 2500. TCR libraries were prepared with molecular barcoding, using unique molecular identifiers to normalize TCRbeta repertoire quantification. The public reads were run again by TCRdb, first through fastp at Q25 and then through MiXCR, and only productive beta chains were kept. Each CDR3 protein appears once, grouped with its most common genes and DNA. Across this sample there are about 400,000 distinct CDR3 sequences, with about a fifth seen only once. The top ten clonotypes cover approximately 3.9% of the sample. Including cysteine and phenylalanine, the CDR3 has 15 amino acids. Only the CDR3 region is kept as DNA, spanning 45 bases read in frame from base 1. A distance of 12 bases separates the germline ends of V and J, which lose 5 bases and 0 bases respectively. Sequences KGHDR (CDR1) and SFDVKD (CDR2) are obtained from the germline V gene.

This clonotype was counted only a few times. Its specific antigen is unknown. It has no much larger one-base neighbor in the sample; base qualities were not kept. Sequenced material: PBMCs from the stem cell graft donor, taken from the stem cell graft. The sequence was obtained from a human donor who donated a stem cell graft to a child with acute myeloid leukemia. Recombination linked TRBV24-1 to TRBJ1-1; no D gene can be assigned with confidence. The DNA sequence is TGTGCCACCAGTGCGATATCCGACATGAACACTGAAGCTTTCTTT. The translation is CATSAISDMNTEAFF.